Below, 3 T cell receptor beta chains from the same sample are listed, as sequenced in a study of CD8 T cells in Susac syndrome. The authors reverse transcribed roughly 0.5 to 1 ug RNA with random hexamers. TCRdb processed the immunoSEQ multiplex PCR reads anew with MiXCR; each CDR3 protein has one entry. The data hold about 190,000 distinct CDR3 sequences, with 90% to 95% observed a single time. Sequenced: CD4+ T cells from PBMCs. The receptor set was obtained from a human donor with Susac syndrome.

This clonotype was found once. This chain joins TRBV11-2 and TRBJ2-1; no clear D. CDR3 length: 16 amino acids. The germline V and J ends were trimmed by 5 bases and 4 bases, with 18 bases remaining between them. Per the germline V gene, CDR1 is SGHAT and CDR2 is FQNNGV. CDR3 nucleotide sequence: TGTGCCAGCAGCCACCTTATTAAGGGAAGGTACAATGAGCAGTTCTTC. Protein sequence: CASSHLIKGRYNEQFF.

About this clonotype: A read error may produce the germline difference seen at one junction end. The V call is TRBV19, the J call TRBJ2-2, with 11 nucleotides matching TRBD2. Germline loops: CDR1 LNHDA, CDR2 SQIVND (reference sequence). The CDR3 runs 16 residues. CDR3 protein: CASSSPTSGNPGELFF. For the CDR3, the DNA is TGTGCCAGTAGTTCCCCGACTAGCGGGAACCCCGGGGAGCTGTTTTTT.

The chain carries TRBV14 and TRBJ1-1; D not resolved. This CDR3 is 13 amino acids long. V was trimmed by 1 base and J by 10 bases, leaving 13 bases between them. CDR1 is SGHDN, CDR2 FVKESK, per germline. DNA for the CDR3: TGTGCCAGCAGCCAAGTGTTCCCCGCCACAGCTTTCTTT. Its translation: CASSQVFPATAFF. Full variable domain (remainder filled in from reference TRBV14 and TRBJ1-1): EAGVTQFPSHSVIEKGQTVTLRCDPISGHDNLYWYRRVMGKEIKFLLHFVKESKQDESGMPNNRFLAERTGGTYSTLKVQPAELEDSGVYFCASSQVFPATAFFGQGTRLTVV.